The text below deals with one T cell receptor beta chain. Only in-frame clones appear in the TCRdb table, and some are missing; sequencing was by immunoSEQ multiplex PCR. The table has roughly 180,000 clones, around 90% seen once. This sample stems from a study of T cell responses to AZD1222 COVID-19 vaccine. The overall study: Analysis merged second doses at about 4 or about 12 weeks.

CDR3 size: 13 residues. V lost 5 bases and J 5 bases, leaving 9 bases between the germline ends. CDR1 is SEHNR and CDR2 is FQNEAQ in the germline V gene (reference sequence). The sequence was collected from an adult in good health. The chain employs TRBV7-9 and TRBJ2-2; D may be TRBD2 (6 bases). Sequenced material: peripheral blood, taken on day 0 of AZD1222 vaccination. CDR3 region: CASSQGLTGELFF. The CDR3 coding sequence is TGTGCCAGCAGCCAAGGACTAACCGGGGAGCTGTTTTTT.